What follows are 6 T cell receptor beta chains derived from one specimen sequenced in a study of long-term antiretroviral therapy in people with HIV (dated by TCRdb to between 2021 and 2022). The immunoSEQ hsTCRB v3.0 assay was used at survey level resolution for TRB variable region sequencing. TCRdb's version of the immuneACCESS table is confined to in-frame rearrangements and falls short of the full clone set. An unresolved V gene accounts for under half of the shortfall where checked; the remainder is of unknown origin. This sample gives about 25,000 clones in total; 80% to 90% of them show up just once. The top ten hold roughly 9.3% of the sample. The source material was unsorted PBMCs, sampled 1.8 years before starting antiretroviral therapy. Receptor source: a man between 45 and 60 years old with HIV.

This sequence joins TRBV6-1 and TRBJ2-7; D tentatively reads TRBD1 or TRBD2 (5 bases each). Germline lookup yields CDR1 MNHNS and CDR2 SASEGT. V dropped 4 bases and J dropped 4 bases, with 11 bases sitting between them. This CDR3 comprises 13 residues. This chain's CDR3 is CASSVQGGYEQYF. CDR3 sequence (DNA): TGTGCCAGCAGTGTTCAGGGCGGGTACGAGCAGTACTTC.

J is TRBJ2-3 and V is TRBV5-4; 8 nucleotides agree with TRBD2. The CDR3 has 15 amino acids. V lost 6 bases to trimming and J lost 3 bases; unmatched junction nucleotides: 9. Germline V CDR1 and CDR2: SGHNT, YYREEE (reference sequence). The CDR3 reads CASTASGSGTDTQYF. In DNA, the CDR3 is TGTGCCAGCACAGCAAGCGGGAGTGGGACAGATACGCAGTATTTT.

This chain joins TRBV5-6 and TRBJ2-5; TRBD2 matches at 11 bases. The V segment lost 4 bases and the J segment 4 bases; nucleotides outside the gene matches: 15. The CDR3 is 18 amino acids. Germline CDR1 is SGHDT and CDR2 is YYEEEE. CDR3 loop: CASSDGTSGLGFTETQYF. The CDR3 nucleotides read TGTGCCAGCAGCGACGGGACTAGCGGTTTGGGGTTCACAGAGACCCAGTACTTC.

The DNA of the CDR3 is TGTGCCAGCAGCTTTAGGACAGGGAATGGAAACACCATATATTTT. This sequence encodes CASSFRTGNGNTIYF. This chain uses TRBV7-2 with TRBJ1-3, with 8 bases identical to TRBD1. Germline trimming cut 3 bases from V and 3 bases from J; bases unmatched to any gene: 4. Germline V CDR1 and CDR2: SGHTA, FQGNSA. This CDR3 has 15 residues.

The CDR3 loop reads CATMATGGPGRKNVLTF. The CDR3 DNA reads as TGTGCCACCATGGCGACAGGGGGTCCGGGCAGAAAGAACGTCCTGACTTTC. The chain couples TRBV15 to TRBJ2-6; 9 bases align to TRBD1. After removal of 7 bases from V and 10 bases from J, the junction contained 17 bases not matched to a gene. CDR1 is LNHNV, CDR2 YYDKDF, per germline (reference sequence). The CDR3 contains 17 residues.

The gene calls are TRBV9 and TRBJ1-3; D remains unclear. Germline values: CDR1 SGDLS, CDR2 YYNGEE. V lost 0 bases and J lost 0, with 13 bases in between. CDR3 length: 17 residues. This CDR3 is CASSVGGTDYSGNTIYF. The CDR3 DNA reads as TGTGCCAGCAGCGTAGGGGGAACAGATTACTCTGGAAACACCATATATTTT.